The 5 T cell receptor beta chains reported below all come from one sample, sequenced in a study of T cells in tuberculosis. The data were produced by immunoSEQ multiplex PCR, yet TCRdb's version contains in-frame clones alone and is incomplete. The sample gives some 47,000 clones, about 95% of which show up once; approximately 7.9% is in the top ten. Sequenced input: PBMCs. All receptors derive from a donor between 10 and 29 years old with latent tuberculosis or without tuberculosis infection.

J is TRBJ2-7 and V is TRBV6-6; TRBD2 matches at 9 bases. CDR1 and CDR2 (germline): MNHNY, SVGAGI (reference sequence). V was pared by 2 bases and J by 4 bases, with 6 bases of the junction left unmatched. This CDR3 spans 15 amino acids. The CDR3 here is CASSYQVSGGYEQYF. CDR3 nucleotides: TGTGCCAGCAGTTACCAGGTTAGCGGGGGATACGAGCAGTACTTC.

This chain uses TRBV5-4 with TRBJ1-2; possible D gene TRBD1, 5 bases. Germline V gene sequence: CDR1 SGHNT, CDR2 YYREEE (reference sequence). The CDR3 consists of 13 residues. The V end was cut by 0 bases, the J end by 2 bases, with 5 bases between. CDR3 in DNA: TGTGCCAGCAGCTTGGAGGGGAACTATGGCTACACCTTC. It codes for CASSLEGNYGYTF.

The J gene is TRBJ2-1, the V gene TRBV27; 8 bases map to TRBD2. The CDR3 length is 16 residues. Germline V gives CDR1 MNHEY, CDR2 SMNVEV (reference sequence). With 4 bases clipped from V and 2 bases from J, the junction kept 7 bases outside the gene matches. The CDR3 nucleotides are TGTGCCAGCAGTTACTCCGGGGGGGAGACCTACAATGAGCAGTTCTTC. It encodes CASSYSGGETYNEQFF.

The gene calls are TRBV27 and TRBJ2-7, with 7 bases matching TRBD2. Looked up from germline, CDR1 is MNHEY and CDR2 is SMNVEV (reference sequence). The CDR3 loop spans 16 amino acids. Trimming removed 3 bases from V and 3 bases from J; junction bases left unmatched: 11. The CDR3 is CASSFNGREGSYEQYF. The CDR3 nucleotides read TGTGCCAGCAGTTTTAACGGAAGGGAGGGGAGCTACGAGCAGTACTTC.

This chain uses TRBV7-6 with TRBJ2-7; TRBD2 aligns across 9 bases. Germline V gene data show CDR1 as SGHVS and CDR2 as FNYEAQ. V lost 6 bases and J lost 3; bases outside the gene matches: 6. The CDR3 contains 14 residues. CDR3 bases: TGTGCCAGCAGTTTGATAGCGGGAGACTACGAGCAGTACTTC. Translating gives CASSLIAGDYEQYF.